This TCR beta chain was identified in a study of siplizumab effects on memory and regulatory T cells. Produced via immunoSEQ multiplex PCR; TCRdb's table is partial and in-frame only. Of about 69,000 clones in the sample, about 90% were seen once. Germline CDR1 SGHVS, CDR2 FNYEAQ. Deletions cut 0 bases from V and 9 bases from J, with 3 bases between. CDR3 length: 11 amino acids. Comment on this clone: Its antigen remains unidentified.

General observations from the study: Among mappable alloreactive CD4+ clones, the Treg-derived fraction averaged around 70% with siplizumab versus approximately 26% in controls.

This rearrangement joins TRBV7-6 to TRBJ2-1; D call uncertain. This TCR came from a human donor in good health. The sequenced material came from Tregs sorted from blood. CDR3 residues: CASSLASEQFF. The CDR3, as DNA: TGTGCCAGCAGCTTAGCCAGTGAGCAGTTCTTC.